The 15 T cell receptor beta chains below were found in one sample sequenced in a study of spatial heterogeneity in lung cancer. TCRdb used MiXCR to reprocess the 5' RACE reads, holding one entry per CDR3 protein. The sample yields more than 40,000 distinct CDR3 sequences, approximately 22% seen once. The time point: blood at routine non-recurrence follow-up after resection. The sample in question was PBMCs, obtained at follow-up. These receptors were obtained from a female donor with early-stage non-small cell lung cancer.

The DNA of the CDR3 is TGTGCCAGCAGTTTCCAGGGGGGGATTCAGCCCCAGCATTTT. This translates into CASSFQGGIQPQHF. The rearrangement uses TRBV12-3 or TRBV12-4 and TRBJ1-5, with 7 nucleotides matching TRBD1. The CDR3 covers 14 residues. J was trimmed by 6 bases and V by 3 bases; bases with no gene match: 5.

This clonotype appeared a few times. The chain carries TRBV3-1 and TRBJ2-1; D possibly corresponds to TRBD2 (6 bases). CDR1 and CDR2 (germline): LGHDT, YNNKEL (reference sequence). This CDR3 region has 15 residues. V was trimmed by 6 bases and J by 9 bases, leaving 21 bases between them. CDR3 nucleotides: TGTGCCAGCAGGGGGGGTTTGACAACGGGAGCTGAGCAGTTCTTC. Amino acids: CASRGGLTTGAEQFF.

In this sample, this clonotype turned up a few times. The J gene is TRBJ1-1, the V gene TRBV29-1; D is possibly TRBD1 (6 bases). V lost 3 bases, J lost 6 bases, and 11 bases lay in between. Germline V lookup: CDR1 SQVTM, CDR2 ANQGSEA. The CDR3 length is 12 residues. Written as DNA, the CDR3 is TGCAGCGTTGACGCAGGGGACCCTGAAGCTTTCTTT. Residues: CSVDAGDPEAFF.

The CDR3 protein is CASSAGGEPYNEQFF. CDR3 nucleotide sequence: TGTGCCAGCAGCGCAGGGGGCGAGCCATACAATGAGCAGTTCTTC. The genes are TRBV9 and TRBJ2-1, with TRBD1 matching over 8 bases. The trim removed 3 bases at V and 4 bases at J, leaving 6 bases unmatched. The CDR3 runs to 15 residues. Germline loops: CDR1 SGDLS, CDR2 YYNGEE.

There are a few counts of this clonotype. This chain uses TRBV6-6 with TRBJ1-1; 7 bases agree with TRBD1. The junction had 8 bases not matched to a gene; V was cut back by 7 bases and J by 6 bases. The CDR3 runs to 13 residues. Germline values: CDR1 MNHNY, CDR2 SVGAGI (reference sequence). The CDR3 DNA reads TGTGCCAGCAATACAGGGGATCTCCCTGAAGCTTTCTTT. It codes for CASNTGDLPEAFF.

V and J are TRBV29-1 and TRBJ1-2, with 7 positions matching TRBD1. J lost 7 bases, V lost 4 bases, and 6 bases had no gene match. The CDR3 length is 12 residues. Germline CDR1 is SQVTM and CDR2 is ANQGSEA. The CDR3 here is CSVVTGSVGYTF. The CDR3 region has the DNA TGCAGCGTTGTGACAGGGTCGGTTGGCTACACCTTC.

There are a few counts of this clonotype. This chain links TRBV6-2 or TRBV6-3 with TRBJ2-1; perhaps TRBD1 as D (6 bases). CDR3 length: 15 residues. With 6 bases removed from V and 5 bases from J, the gap between germline ends came to 17 bases. Germline-derived CDR1 and CDR2 are MNHEY and SVGEGT. The CDR3 here is CASSTTGTLNNEQFF. Here the CDR3 DNA reads TGTGCCAGCAGCACAACAGGGACCTTAAACAATGAGCAGTTCTTC.

This chain uses TRBV20-1 with TRBJ1-2; 7 bases map to TRBD1. After removal of 6 bases from V and 8 bases from J, the junction contained 15 bases not matched to a gene. Germline-derived CDR1 and CDR2 are DFQATT and SNEGSKA (reference sequence). The CDR3 has 14 amino acids. The CDR3 reads CSAPRTGHLFGYTF. CDR3 DNA: TGCAGTGCCCCACGGACAGGTCACTTATTCGGCTACACCTTC.

This clonotype has a count of ten or more. J is TRBJ2-7 and V is TRBV28, with no clear D. Trimming stripped 9 bases from V and 3 bases from J, with 18 bases between. The V gene's germline CDR1 is MDHEN and CDR2 SYDVKM. The CDR3 is made up of 14 amino acids. This chain's CDR3 is CASGPLRVIYEQYF. CDR3 nucleotides: TGTGCCAGTGGGCCGCTACGGGTAATCTACGAGCAGTACTTC.

Ten or more counts support this clonotype. The chain uses TRBV7-8 and TRBJ2-7; tentative D call: TRBD1 (5 bases). In germline, CDR1 is SGHVS, CDR2 FQNEAQ. The CDR3 loop spans 11 amino acids. Trimming shortened V by 8 bases and J by 6 bases, and 11 bases separated the two germline ends. CDR3 DNA: TGTGCCAGCGGACCCAGGGTCGAGCAGTACTTC. This codes for CASGPRVEQYF.

This chain connects TRBV9 to TRBJ2-1; 7 nucleotides agree with TRBD2. Looked up from germline, CDR1 is SGDLS and CDR2 is YYNGEE. The CDR3 runs to 14 residues. With V trimmed by 2 bases and J by 8 bases, 7 bases remained unmatched. For the CDR3, the DNA is TGTGCCAGCAGCGTCCTGACTAGCCGCGATGAGCAGTTCTTC. Residues: CASSVLTSRDEQFF.

There are a few counts of this clonotype. CDR3 protein: CASSVESGWGNEQFF. As DNA, the CDR3 is TGTGCCAGCAGCGTAGAGTCGGGGTGGGGCAATGAGCAGTTCTTC. The V and J genes are TRBV9 and TRBJ2-1; D is perhaps TRBD2 (5 bases). The CDR3 contains 15 residues. V lost 0 bases and J 6 bases, leaving 13 bases between the germline ends. CDR1 is SGDLS and CDR2 is YYNGEE in the germline V gene.

This chain links TRBV18 with TRBJ2-3; no reliable D call. The CDR3 extends over 14 amino acids. Deletions cut 6 bases from V and 0 bases from J, with 10 bases between. Germline CDR1 and CDR2: KGHSH and LQKENI. The CDR3 loop reads CASSPVLSTDTQYF. DNA of the CDR3: TGTGCCAGCTCCCCAGTTCTGAGCACAGATACGCAGTATTTT.

This clonotype was seen only a few times. J is TRBJ1-1 and V is TRBV6-5; no reliable D call. This CDR3 spans 14 amino acids. The germline CDR1 and CDR2 sequences are MNHEY and SVGAGI. Trimming left V 8 bases short and J 5 bases short, with 18 bases between. For the CDR3, the DNA is TGTGCCAGCGCGGAGAGGCAGGCGATAACTGAAGCTTTCTTT. It is translated as CASAERQAITEAFF.

The chain couples TRBV20-1 to TRBJ2-7; D is perhaps TRBD1 or TRBD2 (5 bases each). The length of the CDR3 is 11 residues. In germline, CDR1 is DFQATT, CDR2 SNEGSKA (reference sequence). V lost 3 bases and J 12 bases, leaving 15 bases between the germline ends. The CDR3 nucleotides are TGCAGTGCTAGTGAAGGGACCGCACGGTACTTC. Amino acid sequence: CSASEGTARYF.